These 9 T cell receptor beta chains were sequenced from one sample in a study of T cells after yellow fever vaccination. A single record per CDR3 protein comes from TCRdb applying MiXCR to the 5' RACE reads. The sample consists of about 260,000 distinct CDR3 sequences, 13% of them appearing once. The sample in question was CD4+ T cells sorted from PBMCs, obtained 45 days after the yellow fever booster vaccination. The origin of the receptors is a man younger than 45 who received the YFV17D yellow fever vaccine.

This clonotype has only a few counts. The rearrangement uses TRBV9 and TRBJ2-7; D remains ambiguous. This CDR3 has 16 residues. CDR1 is SGDLS, CDR2 YYNGEE, per germline. Trimming pared 0 bases from V and 0 bases from J, leaving 13 bases between. In DNA, the CDR3 is TGTGCCAGCAGCGTAGACGCGATGAAGCCCTCCTACGAGCAGTACTTC. It encodes CASSVDAMKPSYEQYF.

This clonotype was counted many times. This rearrangement joins TRBV20-1 to TRBJ1-1; D call uncertain. Between the trimmed V and J ends, which lost 4 bases and 1 base, there was a span of 10 bases. Germline lookup yields CDR1 DFQATT and CDR2 SNEGSKA (reference sequence). The CDR3 contains 13 residues. This chain's CDR3 is CSATDASNTEAFF. The CDR3 DNA follows: TGCAGTGCTACGGACGCCTCGAACACTGAAGCTTTCTTT.

The V call is TRBV6-2 or TRBV6-3, the J call TRBJ2-5; TRBD2 might be the D (5 bases). Germline CDR1 reads MNHEY; CDR2 reads SVGEGT. The length of the CDR3 is 12 residues. Trimming stripped 8 bases from V and 9 bases from J, with 16 bases between. The CDR3 DNA follows: TGTGCCAGCCAACGCCCCGGAGGAGCCCAGTACTTC. Its protein product is CASQRPGGAQYF.

This clonotype was counted only a few times. This rearrangement joins TRBV7-2 to TRBJ1-6, with 9 nucleotides matching TRBD1. Germline V gene lookup returns CDR1 SGHTA and CDR2 FQGNSA. Losses at the gene ends were 1 base for V and 9 bases for J; bases not matched to a gene: 4. The CDR3 is made up of 15 amino acids. CDR3 amino acids: CASSLVGTGISPLHF. CDR3 sequence (DNA): TGTGCCAGCAGCTTAGTCGGGACAGGGATTTCACCCCTCCACTTT.

This sequence joins TRBV12-3 or TRBV12-4 and TRBJ1-2; weak D call: TRBD1 (6 bases). CDR3 size: 11 residues. The V and J ends lost 3 bases and 12 bases respectively, with 11 bases between them. The CDR3 here is CASSFRQADTF. The CDR3 DNA reads as TGTGCCAGCAGTTTCAGACAGGCTGACACCTTC.

V is TRBV3-1 and J is TRBJ2-5; D perhaps matches TRBD2 (5 bases). The CDR3 runs 14 residues. Germline V gene sequence: CDR1 LGHDT, CDR2 YNNKEL (reference sequence). With 1 base removed from V and 5 bases from J, the gap between germline ends came to 11 bases. CDR3 in amino acids: CASSQGGSLETQYF. Here the CDR3 DNA reads TGTGCCAGCAGCCAAGGAGGGAGCTTGGAGACCCAGTACTTC.

The table lists this clonotype with a few counts. CDR3 DNA: TGCGCCAGCAGCTTGCAGGACCCAGCCTACGAGCAGTACTTC. Translating it yields CASSLQDPAYEQYF. V is TRBV5-1 and J is TRBJ2-7, with unresolved D. The V end was cut by 1 base, the J end by 2 bases, with 10 bases between. Germline CDR1 is SGHRS and CDR2 is YFSETQ. This CDR3 is built from 14 residues.

In its sample, this clonotype was seen a few times. CDR3 DNA: TGTGCCAGCAGCCATATCACGGGGGGAAGTTACAATGAGCAGTTCTTC. Translating gives CASSHITGGSYNEQFF. This chain links TRBV7-6 with TRBJ2-1, with 7 positions matching TRBD2. Germline V gene lookup returns CDR1 SGHVS and CDR2 FNYEAQ. The CDR3 has 16 residues. Losses at the gene ends were 5 bases for V and 4 bases for J; bases not matched to a gene: 11.

The V gene is TRBV11-2, the J gene TRBJ1-2; D unclear. V lost 5 bases, J lost 5 bases, and 12 bases lay in between. Germline-derived CDR1 and CDR2 are SGHAT and FQNNGV. The CDR3 is 13 residues long. The DNA of the CDR3 is TGTGCCAGCAGCACCACGGGGAGATATGGCTACACCTTC. Residues: CASSTTGRYGYTF.